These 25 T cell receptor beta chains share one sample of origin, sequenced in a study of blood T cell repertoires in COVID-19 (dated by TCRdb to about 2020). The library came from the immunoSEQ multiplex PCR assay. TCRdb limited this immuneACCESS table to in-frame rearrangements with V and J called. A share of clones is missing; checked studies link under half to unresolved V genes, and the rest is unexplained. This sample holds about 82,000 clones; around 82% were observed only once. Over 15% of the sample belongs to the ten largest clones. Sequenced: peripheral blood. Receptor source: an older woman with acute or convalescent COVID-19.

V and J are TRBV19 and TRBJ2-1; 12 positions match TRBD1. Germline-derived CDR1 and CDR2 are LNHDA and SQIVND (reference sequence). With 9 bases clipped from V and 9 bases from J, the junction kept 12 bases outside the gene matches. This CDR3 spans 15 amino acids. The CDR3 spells CASRPGQGAYGEQFF. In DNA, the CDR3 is TGTGCCAGCAGACCGGGACAGGGGGCTTACGGTGAGCAGTTCTTC.

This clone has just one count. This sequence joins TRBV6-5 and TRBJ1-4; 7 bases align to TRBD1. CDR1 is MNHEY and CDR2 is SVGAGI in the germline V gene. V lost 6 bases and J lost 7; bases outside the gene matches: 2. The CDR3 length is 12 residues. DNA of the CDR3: TGTGCCAGCAGCTCAGGGGGTGAAAAACTGTTTTTT. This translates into CASSSGGEKLFF.

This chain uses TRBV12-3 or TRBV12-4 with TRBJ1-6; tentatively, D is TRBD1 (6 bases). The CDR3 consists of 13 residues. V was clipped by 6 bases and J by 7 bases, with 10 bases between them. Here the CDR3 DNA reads TGTGCCAGCAGCCTAACAGGGAATTCACCCCTCCACTTT. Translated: CASSLTGNSPLHF.

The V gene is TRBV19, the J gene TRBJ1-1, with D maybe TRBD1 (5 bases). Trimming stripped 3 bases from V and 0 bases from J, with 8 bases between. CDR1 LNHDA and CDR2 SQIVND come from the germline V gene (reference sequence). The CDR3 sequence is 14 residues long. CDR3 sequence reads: CASSIRGVNTEAFF. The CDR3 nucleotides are TGTGCCAGTAGTATCCGGGGGGTGAACACTGAAGCTTTCTTT.

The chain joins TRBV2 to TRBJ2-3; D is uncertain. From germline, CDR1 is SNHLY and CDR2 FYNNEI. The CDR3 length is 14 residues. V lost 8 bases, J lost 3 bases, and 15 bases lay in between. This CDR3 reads CASRELDPTDTQYF. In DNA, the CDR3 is TGTGCCAGCCGCGAACTTGATCCAACAGATACGCAGTATTTT.

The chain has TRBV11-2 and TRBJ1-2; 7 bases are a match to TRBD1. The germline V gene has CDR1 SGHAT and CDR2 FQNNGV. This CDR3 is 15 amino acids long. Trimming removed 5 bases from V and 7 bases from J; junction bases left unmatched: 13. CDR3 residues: CASSPSGEGALGYTF. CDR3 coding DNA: TGTGCCAGCAGCCCCTCCGGTGAGGGGGCGCTTGGCTACACCTTC. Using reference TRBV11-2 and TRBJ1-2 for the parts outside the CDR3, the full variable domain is EAGVAQSPRYKIIEKRQSVAFWCNPISGHATLYWYQQILGQGPKLLIQFQNNGVVDDSQLPKDRFSAERLKGVDSTLKIQPAKLEDSAVYLCASSPSGEGALGYTFGSGTRLTVV.

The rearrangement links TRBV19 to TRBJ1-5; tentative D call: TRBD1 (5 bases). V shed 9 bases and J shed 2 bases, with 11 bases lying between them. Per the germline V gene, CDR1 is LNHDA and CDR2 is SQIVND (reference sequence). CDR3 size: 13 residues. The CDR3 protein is CASTWGGNQPQHF. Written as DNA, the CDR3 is TGTGCCAGCACTTGGGGGGGCAATCAGCCCCAGCATTTT.

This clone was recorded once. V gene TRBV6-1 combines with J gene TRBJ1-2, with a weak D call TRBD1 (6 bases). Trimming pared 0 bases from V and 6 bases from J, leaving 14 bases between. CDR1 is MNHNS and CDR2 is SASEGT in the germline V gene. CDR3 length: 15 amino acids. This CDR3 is CASSEAELWGHGYTF. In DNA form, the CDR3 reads TGTGCCAGCAGTGAAGCGGAGCTATGGGGGCATGGCTACACCTTC.

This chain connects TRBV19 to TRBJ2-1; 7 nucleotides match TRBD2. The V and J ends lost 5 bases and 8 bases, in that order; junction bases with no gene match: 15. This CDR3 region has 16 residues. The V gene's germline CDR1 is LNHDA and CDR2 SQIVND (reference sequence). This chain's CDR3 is CASSPYGAGDRYEQFF. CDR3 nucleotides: TGTGCCAGTAGTCCTTATGGCGCGGGAGATCGGTATGAGCAGTTCTTC.

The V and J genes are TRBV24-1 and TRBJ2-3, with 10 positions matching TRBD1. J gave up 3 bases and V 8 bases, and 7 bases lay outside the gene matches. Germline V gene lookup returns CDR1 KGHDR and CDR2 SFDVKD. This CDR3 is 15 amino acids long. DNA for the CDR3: TGTGCCACCATGTCGACAGGGGGCACGACAGATACGCAGTATTTT. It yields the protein CATMSTGGTTDTQYF.

In nucleotides, the CDR3 is TGTGCCAGCAGCTTAGAAGGGGGCGTTCAGTTCTTC. Residues: CASSLEGGVQFF. The chain uses TRBV11-3 and TRBJ2-1; 7 nucleotides match TRBD1. V shed 0 bases, J shed 13 bases, and the junction held 3 bases outside the gene matches. This CDR3 is 12 amino acids long. Germline CDR1 SGHNT, CDR2 YENEEA. Full variable domain (missing parts from reference TRBV11-3 and TRBJ2-1): EAGVVQSPRYKIIEKKQPVAFWCNPISGHNTLYWYLQNLGQGPELLIRYENEEAVDDSQLPKDRFSAERLKGVDSTLKIQPAELGDSAVYLCASSLEGGVQFFGPGTRLTVL.

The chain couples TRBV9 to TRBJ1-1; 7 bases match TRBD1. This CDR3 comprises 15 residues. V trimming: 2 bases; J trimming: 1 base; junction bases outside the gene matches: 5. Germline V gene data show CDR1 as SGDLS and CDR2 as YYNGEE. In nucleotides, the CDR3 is TGTGCCAGCAGCGTCGCACAGGGGACGAACACTGAAGCTTTCTTT. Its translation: CASSVAQGTNTEAFF.

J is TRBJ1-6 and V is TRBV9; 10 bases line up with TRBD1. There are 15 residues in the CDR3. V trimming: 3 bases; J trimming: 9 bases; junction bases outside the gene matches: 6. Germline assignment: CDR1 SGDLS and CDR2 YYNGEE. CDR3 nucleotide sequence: TGTGCCAGCAGCGCCCCGGGACAGGGGACTTCACCCCTCCACTTT. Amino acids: CASSAPGQGTSPLHF.

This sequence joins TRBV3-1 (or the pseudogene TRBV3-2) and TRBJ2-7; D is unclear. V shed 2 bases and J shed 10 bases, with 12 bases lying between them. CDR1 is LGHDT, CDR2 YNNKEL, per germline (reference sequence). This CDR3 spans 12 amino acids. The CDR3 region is CASSQSAGQQYF. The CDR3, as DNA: TGTGCCAGCAGCCAAAGCGCCGGCCAACAGTACTTC.

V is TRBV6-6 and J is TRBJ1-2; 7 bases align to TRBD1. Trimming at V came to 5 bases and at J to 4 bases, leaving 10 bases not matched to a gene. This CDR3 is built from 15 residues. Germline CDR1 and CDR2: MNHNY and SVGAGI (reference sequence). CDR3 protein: CASSQRADRVYGYTF. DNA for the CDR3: TGTGCCAGCAGTCAAAGGGCCGACAGGGTCTATGGCTACACCTTC.

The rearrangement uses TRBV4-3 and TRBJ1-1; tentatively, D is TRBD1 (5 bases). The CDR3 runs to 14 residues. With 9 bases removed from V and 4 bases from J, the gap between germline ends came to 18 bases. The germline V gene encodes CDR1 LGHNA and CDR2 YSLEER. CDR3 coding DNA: TGCGCCAGTGCCAACGGCGTGGGACTCACTGAAGCTTTCTTT. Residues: CASANGVGLTEAFF.

CDR3 region: CATKAGGANTEAFF. For the CDR3, the DNA is TGTGCCACCAAAGCAGGGGGCGCGAACACTGAAGCTTTCTTT. This chain links TRBV6-5 with TRBJ1-1; 8 bases match TRBD1. The CDR3 loop spans 14 amino acids. Germline values: CDR1 MNHEY, CDR2 SVGAGI. Losses at the gene ends were 10 bases for V and 1 base for J; bases not matched to a gene: 8.

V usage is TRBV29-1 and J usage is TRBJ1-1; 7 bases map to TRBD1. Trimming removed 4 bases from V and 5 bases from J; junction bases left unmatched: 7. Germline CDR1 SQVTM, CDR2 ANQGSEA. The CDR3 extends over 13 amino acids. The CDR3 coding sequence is TGCAGCGTTGGACAGGGTCGGTGGACTGAAGCTTTCTTT. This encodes CSVGQGRWTEAFF. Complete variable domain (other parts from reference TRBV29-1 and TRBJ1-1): SAVISQKPSRDICQRGTSLTIQCQVDSQVTMMFWYRQQPGQSLTLIATANQGSEATYESGFVIDKFPISRPNLTFSTLTVSNMSPEDSSIYLCSVGQGRWTEAFFGQGTRLTVV.

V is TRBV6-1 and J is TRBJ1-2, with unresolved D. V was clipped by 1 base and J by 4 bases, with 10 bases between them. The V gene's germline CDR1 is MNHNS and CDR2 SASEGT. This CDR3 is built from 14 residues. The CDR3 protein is CASSEGPTVYGYTF. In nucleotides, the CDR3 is TGTGCCAGCAGTGAAGGCCCAACAGTCTATGGCTACACCTTC.

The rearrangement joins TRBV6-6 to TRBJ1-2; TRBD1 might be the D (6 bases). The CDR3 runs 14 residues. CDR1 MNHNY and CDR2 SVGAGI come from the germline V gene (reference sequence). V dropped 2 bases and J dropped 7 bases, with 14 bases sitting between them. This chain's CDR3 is CASSYLAGAGGYTF. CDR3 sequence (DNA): TGTGCCAGCAGTTACCTGGCGGGGGCAGGTGGCTACACCTTC.

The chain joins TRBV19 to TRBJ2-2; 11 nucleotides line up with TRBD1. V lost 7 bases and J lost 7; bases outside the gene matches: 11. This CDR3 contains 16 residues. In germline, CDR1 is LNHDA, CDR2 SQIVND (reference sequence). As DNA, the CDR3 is TGTGCCAGTATTAGGAGTGCGGACAGGGGGCGCGGGGAGCTGTTTTTT. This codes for CASIRSADRGRGELFF.

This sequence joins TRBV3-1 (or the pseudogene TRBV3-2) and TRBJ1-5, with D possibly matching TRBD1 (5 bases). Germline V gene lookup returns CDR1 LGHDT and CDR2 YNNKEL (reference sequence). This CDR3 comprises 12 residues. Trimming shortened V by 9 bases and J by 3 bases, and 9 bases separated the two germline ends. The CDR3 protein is CASSGNNQPQHF. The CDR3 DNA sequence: TGTGCCAGTTCAGGGAACAATCAGCCCCAGCATTTT.

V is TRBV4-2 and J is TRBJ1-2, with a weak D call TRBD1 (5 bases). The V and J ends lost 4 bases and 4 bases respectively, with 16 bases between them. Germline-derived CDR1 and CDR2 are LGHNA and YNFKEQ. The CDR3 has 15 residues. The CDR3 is CASSPGTLSGYGYTF. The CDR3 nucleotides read TGTGCCAGCAGCCCCGGGACTCTAAGCGGCTATGGCTACACCTTC.

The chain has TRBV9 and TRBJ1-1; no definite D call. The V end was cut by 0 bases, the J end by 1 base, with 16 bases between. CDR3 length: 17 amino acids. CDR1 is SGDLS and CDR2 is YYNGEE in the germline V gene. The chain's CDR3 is CASSVGPTRVPNTEAFF. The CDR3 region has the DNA TGTGCCAGCAGCGTAGGTCCAACGAGGGTGCCGAACACTGAAGCTTTCTTT.

In DNA, the CDR3 is TGTGCCAGCAGCTTGGCGGGGGTGGACAAAGCTTTCTTT. This gives the protein CASSLAGVDKAFF. The chain recombines TRBV5-5 with TRBJ1-1; tentative D call: TRBD1 (5 bases). With 0 bases removed from V and 9 bases from J, the gap between germline ends came to 12 bases. The germline V gene has CDR1 SGHKS and CDR2 YYEKEE (reference sequence). CDR3 length: 13 residues.